What follows describes a single T cell receptor (beta chain). The antigen remains undetermined. This sample is part of a study of cytomegalovirus exposure and HLA in healthy donors. Study conclusions and caveats: In a later analysis, most CMV-associated TCR beta chains appeared HLA-restricted. Some highly shared sequence variants likely arose as a pipeline artifact.

The PCR had 60 Vbeta and 13 Jbeta primers. Assay used: immunoSEQ multiplex PCR; TCRdb lists only in-frame clones, some missing. The sample totals approximately 70,000 clones; its top ten clones hold around 5%. Germline V gives CDR1 SGHAT, CDR2 FQNNGV. CDR3 size: 15 residues. With 9 bases clipped from V and 4 bases from J, the junction kept 13 bases outside the gene matches. The V and J genes are TRBV11-2 and TRBJ1-2, with 8 bases aligning to TRBD1. The origin of this receptor is a woman aged 40-49 years in good health and CMV-seropositive. The sample comprised PBMCs. The CDR3 sequence: CARPDLRQGIYGYTF. CDR3 bases: TGTGCCAGACCGGACCTAAGACAGGGGATCTATGGCTACACCTTC. The full variable domain, completed using reference TRBV11-2 and TRBJ1-2, is EAGVAQSPRYKIIEKRQSVAFWCNPISGHATLYWYQQILGQGPKLLIQFQNNGVVDDSQLPKDRFSAERLKGVDSTLKIQPAKLEDSAVYLCARPDLRQGIYGYTFGSGTRLTVV.